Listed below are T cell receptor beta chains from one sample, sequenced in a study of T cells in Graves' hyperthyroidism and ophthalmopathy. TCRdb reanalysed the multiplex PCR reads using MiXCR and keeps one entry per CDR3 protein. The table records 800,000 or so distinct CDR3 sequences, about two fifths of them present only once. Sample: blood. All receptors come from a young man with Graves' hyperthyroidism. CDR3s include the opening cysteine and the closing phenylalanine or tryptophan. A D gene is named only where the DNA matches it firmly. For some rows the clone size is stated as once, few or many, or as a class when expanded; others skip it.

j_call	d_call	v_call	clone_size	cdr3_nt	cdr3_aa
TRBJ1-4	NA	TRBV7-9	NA	TGTGCCAGCAGCCACGGGCGAGGGGCGGGGAATGAAAAACTGTTTTTT	CASSHGRGAGNEKLFF
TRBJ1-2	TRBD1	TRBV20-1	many	TGCAGTGCTCCAGACAGGGCCTATGGCTACACCTTC	CSAPDRAYGYTF
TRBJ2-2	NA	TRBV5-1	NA	TGCGCCAGCAGCTTTAGGACCTACACCGGGGAGCTGTTTTTT	CASSFRTYTGELFF
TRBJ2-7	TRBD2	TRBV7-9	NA	TGTGCCAGCAGCTTAGGGGAGGGATACTCCTACGAGCAGTACTTC	CASSLGEGYSYEQYF
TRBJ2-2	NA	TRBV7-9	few	TGTGCCAGCAGCCAGACAGCCTTGAACACCGGGGAGCTGTTTTTT	CASSQTALNTGELFF
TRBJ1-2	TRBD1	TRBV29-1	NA	TGCAGCGTATGGGGGACAGGGGATGGCTACACCTTC	CSVWGTGDGYTF
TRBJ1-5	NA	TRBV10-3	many	TGTGCCATCAGTAGGGAGGTGAGCAATCAGCCCCAGCATTTT	CAISREVSNQPQHF
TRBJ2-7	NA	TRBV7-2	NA	TGTGCCAGCAGCCCGGATGGCGGCCACGCCCATCACGAGCAGTACTTC	CASSPDGGHAHHEQYF
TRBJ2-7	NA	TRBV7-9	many	TGTGCCAGCAGCTACGACAGGATGTCCTACGAGCAGTACTTC	CASSYDRMSYEQYF
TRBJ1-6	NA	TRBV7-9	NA	TGTGCCAGCAGCTCCGGACTAGTCCACTTT	CASSSGLVHF
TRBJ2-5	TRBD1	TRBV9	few	TGTGCCAGCAGCGCCTCGACAGGGGAGTTGGTAGAGACCCAGTACTTC	CASSASTGELVETQYF
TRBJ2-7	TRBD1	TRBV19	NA	TGTGCCAGTAGTCTATCAACAGGGGACGCAGGGAACTACGAGCAGTACTTC	CASSLSTGDAGNYEQYF
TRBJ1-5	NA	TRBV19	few	TGTGCCAGTAGGCCCCCGGGGGTGAGCCAGCCCCAGCATTTT	CASRPPGVSQPQHF
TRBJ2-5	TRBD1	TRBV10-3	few	TGTGCCAGCGCCGGGACAGGGGAAGAGACCCAGTACTTC	CASAGTGEETQYF
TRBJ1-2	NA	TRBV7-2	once	TGTGCCAGCACCCGGATAGGTATTGCCTACACCTTC	CASTRIGIAYTF
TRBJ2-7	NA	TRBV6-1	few	TGTGCCAGCAGTGAACCAGAGCTCGAGCAGTACTTC	CASSEPELEQYF
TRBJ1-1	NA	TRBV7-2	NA	TGTGCCAGCAGCTTAGCGGGGCCTGACACTGGAGCTTTCTTT	CASSLAGPDTGAFF
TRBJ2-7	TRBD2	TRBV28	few	TGTGCCAGCAGTACCCTAGCGGGCCTGCCCTACGAGCAGTACTTC	CASSTLAGLPYEQYF
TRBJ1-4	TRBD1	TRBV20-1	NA	TGCAGTGCCCAGAGGGACAGACCTAGTCCGCTGTTTTTT	CSAQRDRPSPLFF
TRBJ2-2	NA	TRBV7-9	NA	TGTGCCAGCAGCCGCTCGGTGGGGTTGGCCGGGGAGCTGTTTTTT	CASSRSVGLAGELFF
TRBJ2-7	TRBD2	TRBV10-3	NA	TGTGCCAGCAGCGCCCGGACTAGCGGGGCTACCGAGCAGTACTTC	CASSARTSGATEQYF
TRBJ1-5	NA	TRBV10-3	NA	TGTGCCACCGGGCAGGTTGATAGCAATCAGCCCCAGCATTTT	CATGQVDSNQPQHF
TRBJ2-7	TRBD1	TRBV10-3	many	TGTGCCATCAGTGTCTACAGGGGCGCCACATACGAGCAGTACTTC	CAISVYRGATYEQYF
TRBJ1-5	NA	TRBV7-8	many	TGTGCCAGCAGCTTAATGACAGATAGCAATCAGCCCCAGCATTTT	CASSLMTDSNQPQHF
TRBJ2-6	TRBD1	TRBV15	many	TGTGCCACCAGCGGGACAGCAGGGGCCAACGTCCTGACTTTC	CATSGTAGANVLTF
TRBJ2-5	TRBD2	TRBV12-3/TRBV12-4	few	TGTGCCAGCAGTTTCAGTGCTAGCGGTAGAGAGACCCAGTACTTC	CASSFSASGRETQYF
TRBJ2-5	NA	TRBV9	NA	TGTGCCAGCAGCGTAGGTGGAAACTTCCAAGAGACCCAGTACTTC	CASSVGGNFQETQYF
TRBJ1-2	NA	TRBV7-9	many	TGTGCCAGCAGCCCGGACGGGTTGGATGGCTACACCTTC	CASSPDGLDGYTF
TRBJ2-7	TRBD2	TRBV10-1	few	TGTGCCAGCAGCGAACTCCAGAGCGGGAGCTCTTCCTACGAGCAGTACTTC	CASSELQSGSSSYEQYF
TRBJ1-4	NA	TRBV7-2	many	TGTGCCAGCAGCCCAGGATTTGAACTGTTTTTT	CASSPGFELFF
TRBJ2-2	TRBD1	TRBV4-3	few	TGCGCCAGCAGCCTAACCGGGACAGCGAACACCGGGGAGCTGTTTTTT	CASSLTGTANTGELFF
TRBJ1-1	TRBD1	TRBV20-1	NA	TGCAGCGTCGCCCGGGAGGGGGCGCTTACTGAAGCTTTCTTT	CSVAREGALTEAFF